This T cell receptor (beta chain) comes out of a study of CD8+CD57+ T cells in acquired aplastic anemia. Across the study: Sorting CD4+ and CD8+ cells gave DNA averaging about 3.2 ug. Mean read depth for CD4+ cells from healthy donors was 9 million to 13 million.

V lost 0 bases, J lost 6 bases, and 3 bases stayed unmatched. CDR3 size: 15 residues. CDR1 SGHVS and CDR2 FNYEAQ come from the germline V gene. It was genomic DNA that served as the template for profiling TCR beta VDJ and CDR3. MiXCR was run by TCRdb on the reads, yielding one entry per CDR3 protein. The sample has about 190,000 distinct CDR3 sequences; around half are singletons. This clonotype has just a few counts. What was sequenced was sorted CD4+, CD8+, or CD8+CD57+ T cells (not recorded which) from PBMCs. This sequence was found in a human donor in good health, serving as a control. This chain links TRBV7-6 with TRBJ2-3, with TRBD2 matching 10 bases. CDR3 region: CASSLAEGLADTQYF. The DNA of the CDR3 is TGTGCCAGCAGCTTAGCTGAGGGACTAGCGGATACGCAGTATTTT.